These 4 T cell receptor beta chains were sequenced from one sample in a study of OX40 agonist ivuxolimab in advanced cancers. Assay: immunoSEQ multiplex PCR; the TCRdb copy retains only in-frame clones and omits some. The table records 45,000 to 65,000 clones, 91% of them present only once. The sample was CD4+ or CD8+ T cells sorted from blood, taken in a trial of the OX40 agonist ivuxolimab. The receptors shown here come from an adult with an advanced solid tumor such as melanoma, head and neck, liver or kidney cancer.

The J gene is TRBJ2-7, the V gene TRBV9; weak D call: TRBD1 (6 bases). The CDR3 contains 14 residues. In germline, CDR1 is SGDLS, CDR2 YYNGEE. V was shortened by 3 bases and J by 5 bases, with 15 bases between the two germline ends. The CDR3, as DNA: TGTGCCAGCAGCGCAGGGACATCAATCAACGAGCAGTACTTC. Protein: CASSAGTSINEQYF.

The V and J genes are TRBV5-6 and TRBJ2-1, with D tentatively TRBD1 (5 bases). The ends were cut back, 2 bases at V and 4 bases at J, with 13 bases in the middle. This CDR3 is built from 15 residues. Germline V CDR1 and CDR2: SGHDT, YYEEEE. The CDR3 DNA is TGTGCCAGCAGCTTTAAGGCAGGGCCGTACAATGAGCAGTTCTTC. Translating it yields CASSFKAGPYNEQFF.

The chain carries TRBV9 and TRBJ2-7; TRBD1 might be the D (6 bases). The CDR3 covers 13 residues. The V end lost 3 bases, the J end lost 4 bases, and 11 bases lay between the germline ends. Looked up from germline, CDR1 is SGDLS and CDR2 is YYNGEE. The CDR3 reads CASSEDSGYEQYF. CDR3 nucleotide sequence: TGTGCCAGCAGCGAGGACAGCGGTTACGAGCAGTACTTC.

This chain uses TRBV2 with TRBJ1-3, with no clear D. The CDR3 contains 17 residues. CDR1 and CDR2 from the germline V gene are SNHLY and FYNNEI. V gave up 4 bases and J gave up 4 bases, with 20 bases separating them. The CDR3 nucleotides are TGTGCCAGCAGTGTGTCCACGCGTAACTACAAGGGAAACACCATATATTTT. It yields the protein CASSVSTRNYKGNTIYF.